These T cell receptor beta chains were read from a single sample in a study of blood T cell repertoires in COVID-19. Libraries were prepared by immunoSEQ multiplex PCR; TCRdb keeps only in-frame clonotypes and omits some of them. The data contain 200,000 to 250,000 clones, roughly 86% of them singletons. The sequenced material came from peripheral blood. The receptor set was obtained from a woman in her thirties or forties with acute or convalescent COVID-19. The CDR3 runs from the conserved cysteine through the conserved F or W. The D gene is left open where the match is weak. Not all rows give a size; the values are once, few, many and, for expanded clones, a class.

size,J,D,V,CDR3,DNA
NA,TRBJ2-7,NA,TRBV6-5,CASSYSSGLGGEQYF,TGTGCCAGCAGTTACTCGTCGGGGCTAGGAGGGGAGCAGTACTTC
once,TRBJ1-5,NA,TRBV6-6,CASRRAQGWQPQHF,TGTGCCAGCAGGCGTGCTCAGGGTTGGCAGCCCCAGCATTTT
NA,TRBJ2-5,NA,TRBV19,CASSPRDSEETQYF,TGTGCCAGTAGCCCAAGGGACTCCGAAGAGACCCAGTACTTC
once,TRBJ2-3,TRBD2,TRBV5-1,CASSFPLAGGNTDTQYF,TGCGCCAGCAGCTTCCCCCTAGCGGGAGGGAACACAGATACGCAGTATTTT
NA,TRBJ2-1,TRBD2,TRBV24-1,CATSAVGTSGRYEQFF,TGTGCCACCAGTGCAGTAGGGACTAGCGGGAGGTATGAGCAGTTCTTC
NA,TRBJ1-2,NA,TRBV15,CATSKGGGFYGYTF,TGTGCCACCAGCAAAGGGGGGGGTTTCTATGGCTACACCTTC
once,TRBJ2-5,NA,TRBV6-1,CASSETSTETQYF,TGTGCCAGCAGTGAGACTAGTACGGAGACCCAGTACTTC
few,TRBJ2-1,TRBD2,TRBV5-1,CASRSPGLASYNEQFF,TGCGCCAGCAGGTCCCCGGGACTAGCGTCTTACAATGAGCAGTTCTTC
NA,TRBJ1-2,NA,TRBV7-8,CASSPGDLGPF,TGTGCCAGCAGCCCAGGGGATCTGGGCCCCTTC
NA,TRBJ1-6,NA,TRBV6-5,CASNQGYNSPLHF,TGTGCCAGCAACCAGGGCTATAATTCACCCCTCCACTTT
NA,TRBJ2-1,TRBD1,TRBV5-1,CASSSGTGVSYNEQFF,TGCGCCAGCAGCTCCGGGACAGGGGTCTCCTACAATGAGCAGTTCTTC
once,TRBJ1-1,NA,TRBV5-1,CASRTEMNTEAFF,TGCGCCAGCAGGACAGAGATGAACACTGAAGCTTTCTTT
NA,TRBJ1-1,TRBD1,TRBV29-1,CSVVGHDRDEAFF,TGCAGCGTTGTTGGCCACGACAGGGATGAAGCTTTCTTT
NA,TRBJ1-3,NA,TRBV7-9,CASSREGLQSGNTIYF,TGTGCCAGCAGCCGGGAAGGACTGCAGTCTGGAAACACCATATATTTT
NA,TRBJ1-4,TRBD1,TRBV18,CASSPDRLGEKLFF,TGTGCCAGCTCTCCGGACAGGCTCGGGGAAAAACTGTTTTTT
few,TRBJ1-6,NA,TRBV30,CAWSQGLGAISPLHF,TGTGCCTGGAGCCAAGGACTGGGAGCTATTTCACCCCTCCACTTT
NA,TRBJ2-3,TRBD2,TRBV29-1,CSVVRAGGLHTDTQYF,TGCAGCGTTGTAAGAGCGGGAGGCCTACACACAGATACGCAGTATTTT
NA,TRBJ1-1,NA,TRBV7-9,CASSLSGAGLLNTEAFF,TGTGCCAGCAGCTTAAGTGGGGCAGGGCTACTGAACACTGAAGCTTTCTTT
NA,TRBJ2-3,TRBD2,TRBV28,CASSSSGGFQDTQYF,TGTGCCAGCAGCTCTAGCGGGGGGTTCCAGGATACGCAGTATTTT
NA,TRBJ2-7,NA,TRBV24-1,CATSVRDEQYF,TGTGCCACCAGTGTGAGGGACGAGCAGTACTTC
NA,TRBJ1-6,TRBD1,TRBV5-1,CASRKNTGGVGNSPLHF,TGCGCCAGCAGAAAAAACACAGGGGGCGTAGGTAATTCACCCCTCCACTTT
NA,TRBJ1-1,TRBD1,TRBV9,CASSRLTGGTEAFF,TGTGCCAGCAGCAGATTGACAGGGGGCACTGAAGCTTTCTTT
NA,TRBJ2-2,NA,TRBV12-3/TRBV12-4,CASRFLTGELFF,TGTGCCAGCAGGTTCTTGACCGGGGAGCTGTTTTTT
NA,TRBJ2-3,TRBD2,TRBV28,CASSPSGRTDTQYF,TGTGCCAGCAGTCCTAGCGGGAGAACAGATACGCAGTATTTT
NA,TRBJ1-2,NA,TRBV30,CAWSVEGLDGYTF,TGTGCCTGGAGTGTGGAGGGGCTCGATGGCTACACCTTC
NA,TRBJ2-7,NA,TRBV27,CASSLSERAGQYF,TGTGCCAGCAGTTTATCGGAGCGGGCCGGGCAGTACTTC
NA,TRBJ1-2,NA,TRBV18,CASSPKQKSIGDAKGVANYGYTF,TGTGCCAGCTCACCGAAGCAAAAATCGATAGGGGACGCAAAGGGGGTGGCTAACTATGGCTACACCTTC
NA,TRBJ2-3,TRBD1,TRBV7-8,CASSLGQGIADTQYF,TGTGCCAGCAGCCTGGGACAGGGAATCGCAGATACGCAGTATTTT
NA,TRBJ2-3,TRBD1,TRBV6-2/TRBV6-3,CASSYSRTGTPSTDTQYF,TGTGCTAGCAGTTACTCAAGGACAGGCACGCCAAGCACAGATACGCAGTATTTT
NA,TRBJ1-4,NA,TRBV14,CASSLEINEKLFF,TGTGCCAGCAGTTTGGAGATTAATGAAAAACTGTTTTTT
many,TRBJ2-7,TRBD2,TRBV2,CASSGQLLAGREQYF,TGTGCCAGCAGTGGGCAGTTGCTAGCGGGTCGCGAGCAGTACTTC
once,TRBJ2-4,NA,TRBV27,CASSSSSDIFKNIQYF,TGTGCCAGCAGTTCCTCATCAGACATCTTCAAAAACATTCAGTACTTC
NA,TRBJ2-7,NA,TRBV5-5,CASTLLVNYGHEQYF,TGTGCCAGCACCCTCCTGGTGAACTACGGTCACGAGCAGTACTTC
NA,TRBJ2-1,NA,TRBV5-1,CASSLGGQTTYNEQFF,TGCGCCAGCAGCTTGGGAGGGCAAACTACCTACAATGAGCAGTTCTTC
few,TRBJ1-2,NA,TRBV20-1,CSASYYGYTF,TGCAGTGCTAGCTACTATGGCTACACCTTC
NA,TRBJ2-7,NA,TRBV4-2,CASSQLLALSSYEQYF,TGTGCCAGCAGCCAATTACTAGCCTTAAGCTCCTACGAGCAGTACTTC
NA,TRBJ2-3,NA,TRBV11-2,CASSFFGNPADTQYF,TGTGCCAGCAGCTTTTTCGGGAACCCGGCAGATACGCAGTATTTT
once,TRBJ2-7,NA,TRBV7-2,CASSLERDLEQYF,TGTGCCAGCAGCTTAGAACGAGATCTCGAGCAGTACTTC
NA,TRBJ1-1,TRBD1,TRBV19,CASSRRGRMNTEAFF,TGTGCCAGTAGTAGGAGGGGGCGGATGAACACTGAAGCTTTCTTT
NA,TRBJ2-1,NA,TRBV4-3,CASSQVIDREQFF,TGCGCCAGCAGCCAAGTAATAGACAGGGAGCAGTTCTTC